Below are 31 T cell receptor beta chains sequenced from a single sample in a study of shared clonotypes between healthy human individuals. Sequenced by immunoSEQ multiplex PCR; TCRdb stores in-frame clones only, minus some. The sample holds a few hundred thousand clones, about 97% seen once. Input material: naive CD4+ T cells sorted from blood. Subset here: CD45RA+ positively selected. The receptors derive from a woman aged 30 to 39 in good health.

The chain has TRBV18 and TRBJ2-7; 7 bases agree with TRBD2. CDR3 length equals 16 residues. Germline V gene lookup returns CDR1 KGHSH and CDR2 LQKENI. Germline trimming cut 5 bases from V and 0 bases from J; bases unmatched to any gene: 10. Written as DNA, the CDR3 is TGTGCCAGCTCAGCCACTAGCGTGACGTACTCCTACGAGCAGTACTTC. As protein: CASSATSVTYSYEQYF.

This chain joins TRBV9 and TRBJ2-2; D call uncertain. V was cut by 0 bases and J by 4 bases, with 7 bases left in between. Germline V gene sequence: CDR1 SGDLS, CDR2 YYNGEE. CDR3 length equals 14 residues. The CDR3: CASSVDPFTGELFF. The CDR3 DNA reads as TGTGCCAGCAGCGTAGACCCTTTCACCGGGGAGCTGTTTTTT.

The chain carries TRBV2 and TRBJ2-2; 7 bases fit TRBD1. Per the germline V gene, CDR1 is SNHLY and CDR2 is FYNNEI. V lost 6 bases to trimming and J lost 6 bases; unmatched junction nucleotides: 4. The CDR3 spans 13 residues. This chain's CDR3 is CASRQGWAGELFF. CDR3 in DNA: TGTGCCAGCAGACAGGGGTGGGCCGGGGAGCTGTTTTTT.

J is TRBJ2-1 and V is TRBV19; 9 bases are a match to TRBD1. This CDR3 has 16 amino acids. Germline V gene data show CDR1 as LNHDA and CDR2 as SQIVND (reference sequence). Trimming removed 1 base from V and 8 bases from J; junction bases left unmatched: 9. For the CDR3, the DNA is TGTGCCAGTAGTATAGGGGAGAGGACAGGGGTGGATGAGCAGTTCTTC. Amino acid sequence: CASSIGERTGVDEQFF. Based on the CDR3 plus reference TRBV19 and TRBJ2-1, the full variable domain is DGGITQSPKYLFRKEGQNVTLSCEQNLNHDAMYWYRQDPGQGLRLIYYSQIVNDFQKGDIAEGYSVSREKKESFPLTVTSAQKNPTAFYLCASSIGERTGVDEQFFGPGTRLTVL.

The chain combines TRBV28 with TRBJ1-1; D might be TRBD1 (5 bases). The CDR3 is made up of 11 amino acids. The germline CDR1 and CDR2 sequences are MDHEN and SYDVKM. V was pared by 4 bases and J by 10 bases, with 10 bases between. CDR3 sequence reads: CASSSSGPAFF. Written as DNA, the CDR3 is TGTGCCAGCAGTTCCTCGGGGCCAGCTTTCTTT.

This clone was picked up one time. CDR3: CASSSLRGSGYTF. The CDR3 DNA reads as TGTGCCAGCAGCAGCCTTAGAGGTAGTGGCTACACCTTC. The chain combines TRBV5-8 with TRBJ1-2; D unclear. Germline V CDR1 and CDR2: SGHTS, YDEGEE. Trimming pared 4 bases from V and 7 bases from J, leaving 14 bases between. This CDR3 region has 13 residues.

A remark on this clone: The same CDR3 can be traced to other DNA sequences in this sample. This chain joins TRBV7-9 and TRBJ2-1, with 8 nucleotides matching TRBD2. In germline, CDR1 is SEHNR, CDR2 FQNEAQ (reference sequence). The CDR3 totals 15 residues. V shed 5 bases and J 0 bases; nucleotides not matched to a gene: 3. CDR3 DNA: TGTGCCAGCAGCCGGAGCGGGAGCTCCTACAATGAGCAGTTCTTC. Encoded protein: CASSRSGSSYNEQFF.

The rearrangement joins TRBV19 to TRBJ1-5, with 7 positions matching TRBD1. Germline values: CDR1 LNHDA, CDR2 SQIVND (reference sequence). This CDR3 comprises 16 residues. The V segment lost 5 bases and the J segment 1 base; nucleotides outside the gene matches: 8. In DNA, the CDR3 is TGTGCCAGTAGTGGGGACAGCCCGTCGAGCAATCAGCCCCAGCATTTT. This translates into CASSGDSPSSNQPQHF.

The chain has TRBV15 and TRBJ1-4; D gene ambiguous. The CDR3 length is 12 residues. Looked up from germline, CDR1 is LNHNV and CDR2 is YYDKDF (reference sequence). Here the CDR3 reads CASASEAEKLFF. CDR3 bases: TGTGCGTCTGCATCCGAGGCCGAAAAACTGTTTTTT.

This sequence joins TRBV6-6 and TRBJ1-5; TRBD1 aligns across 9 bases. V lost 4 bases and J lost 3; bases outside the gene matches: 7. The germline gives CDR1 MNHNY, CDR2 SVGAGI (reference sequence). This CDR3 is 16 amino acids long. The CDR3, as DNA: TGTGCCAGCAGTTCCCAGGACAGGGGTAACAATCAGCCCCAGCATTTT. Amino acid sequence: CASSSQDRGNNQPQHF.

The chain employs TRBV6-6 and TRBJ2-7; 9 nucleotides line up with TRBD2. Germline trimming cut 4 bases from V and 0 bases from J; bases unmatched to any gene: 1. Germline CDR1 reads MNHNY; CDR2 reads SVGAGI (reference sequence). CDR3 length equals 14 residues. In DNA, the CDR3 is TGTGCCAGCAGTTCTAGCGGGACCTCCTACGAGCAGTACTTC. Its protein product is CASSSSGTSYEQYF.

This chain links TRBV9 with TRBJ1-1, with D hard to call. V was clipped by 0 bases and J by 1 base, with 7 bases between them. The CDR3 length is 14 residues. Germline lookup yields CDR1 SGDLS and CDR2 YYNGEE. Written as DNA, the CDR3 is TGTGCCAGCAGCGTAGTTCCAGGGAACACTGAAGCTTTCTTT. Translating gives CASSVVPGNTEAFF. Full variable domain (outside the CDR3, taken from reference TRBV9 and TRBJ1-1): DSGVTQTPKHLITATGQRVTLRCSPRSGDLSVYWYQQSLDQGLQFLIQYYNGEERAKGNILERFSAQQFPDLHSELNLSSLELGDSALYFCASSVVPGNTEAFFGQGTRLTVV.

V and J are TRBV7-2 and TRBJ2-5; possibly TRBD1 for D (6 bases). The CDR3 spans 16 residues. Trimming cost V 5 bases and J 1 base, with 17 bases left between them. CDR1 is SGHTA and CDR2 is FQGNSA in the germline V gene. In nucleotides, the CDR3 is TGTGCCAGCAGCCCACGGGGTCGAGGGGGCCAAGAGACCCAGTACTTC. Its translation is CASSPRGRGGQETQYF.

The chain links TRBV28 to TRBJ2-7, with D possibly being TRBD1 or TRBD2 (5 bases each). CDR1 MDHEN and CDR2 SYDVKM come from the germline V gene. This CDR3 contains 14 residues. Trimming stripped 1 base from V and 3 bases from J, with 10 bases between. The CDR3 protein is CASSLLGPLYEQYF. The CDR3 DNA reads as TGTGCCAGCAGTTTATTGGGACCACTCTACGAGCAGTACTTC.

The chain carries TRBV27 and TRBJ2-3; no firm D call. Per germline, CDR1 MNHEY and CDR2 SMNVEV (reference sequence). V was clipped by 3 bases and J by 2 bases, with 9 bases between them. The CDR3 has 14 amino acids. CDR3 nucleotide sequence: TGTGCCAGCAGTTTGAGTGACAACACAGATACGCAGTATTTT. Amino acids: CASSLSDNTDTQYF.

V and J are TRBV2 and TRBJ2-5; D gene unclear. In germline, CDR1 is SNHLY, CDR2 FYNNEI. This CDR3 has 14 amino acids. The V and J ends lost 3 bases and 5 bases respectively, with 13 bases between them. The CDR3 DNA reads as TGTGCCAGCAGTGACGAGCAGTTTGGGGAGACCCAGTACTTC. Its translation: CASSDEQFGETQYF.

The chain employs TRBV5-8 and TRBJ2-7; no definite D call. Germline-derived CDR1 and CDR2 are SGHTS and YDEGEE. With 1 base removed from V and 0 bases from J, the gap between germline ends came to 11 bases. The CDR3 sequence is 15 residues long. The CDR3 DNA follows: TGTGCCAGCAGCTTGTTCGCGGTTTCCTCCTACGAGCAGTACTTC. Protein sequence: CASSLFAVSSYEQYF.

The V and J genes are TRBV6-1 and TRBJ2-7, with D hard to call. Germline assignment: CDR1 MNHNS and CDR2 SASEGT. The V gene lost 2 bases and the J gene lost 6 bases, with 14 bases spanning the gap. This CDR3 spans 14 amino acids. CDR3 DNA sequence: TGTGCCAGCAGTGAAATATGGGGAAACGGCGAGCAGTACTTC. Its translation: CASSEIWGNGEQYF.

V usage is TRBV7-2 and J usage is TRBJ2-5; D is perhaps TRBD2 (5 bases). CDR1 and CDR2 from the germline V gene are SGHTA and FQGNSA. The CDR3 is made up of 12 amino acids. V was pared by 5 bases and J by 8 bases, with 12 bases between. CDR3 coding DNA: TGTGCCAGCAGCCCCCCTAGCCCCACCCAGTACTTC. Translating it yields CASSPPSPTQYF.

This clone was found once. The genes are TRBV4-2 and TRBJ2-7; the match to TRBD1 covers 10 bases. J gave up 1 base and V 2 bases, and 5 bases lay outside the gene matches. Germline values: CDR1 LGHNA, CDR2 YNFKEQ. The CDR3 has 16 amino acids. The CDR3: CASSQSTGGLSYEQYF. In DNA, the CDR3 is TGTGCCAGCAGCCAATCGACAGGGGGCCTTTCCTACGAGCAGTACTTC.

The CDR3 is CASSSHGILAGGPETQYF. The CDR3 DNA reads as TGTGCCAGCAGTTCCCACGGAATACTAGCGGGAGGGCCGGAGACCCAGTACTTC. The chain carries TRBV27 and TRBJ2-5; TRBD2 aligns across 13 bases. Trimming cost V 4 bases and J 5 bases; bases outside gene matches: 13. The CDR3 totals 18 residues. Germline V gives CDR1 MNHEY, CDR2 SMNVEV (reference sequence).

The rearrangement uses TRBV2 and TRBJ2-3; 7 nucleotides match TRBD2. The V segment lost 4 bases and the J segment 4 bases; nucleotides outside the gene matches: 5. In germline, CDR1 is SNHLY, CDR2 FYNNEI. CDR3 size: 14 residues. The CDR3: CASSARLAPDTQYF. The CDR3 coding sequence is TGTGCCAGCAGTGCAAGACTAGCCCCAGATACGCAGTATTTT. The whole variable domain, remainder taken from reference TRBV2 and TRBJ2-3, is EPEVTQTPSHQVTQMGQEVILRCVPISNHLYFYWYRQILGQKVEFLVSFYNNEISEKSEIFDDQFSVERPDGSNFTLKIRSTKLEDSAMYFCASSARLAPDTQYFGPGTRLTVL.

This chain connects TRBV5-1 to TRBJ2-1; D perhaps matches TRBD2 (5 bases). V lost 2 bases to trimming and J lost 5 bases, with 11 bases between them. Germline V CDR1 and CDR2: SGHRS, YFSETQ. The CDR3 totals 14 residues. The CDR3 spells CASSFEGAHNEQFF. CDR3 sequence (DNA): TGCGCCAGCAGCTTCGAGGGAGCCCACAATGAGCAGTTCTTC.

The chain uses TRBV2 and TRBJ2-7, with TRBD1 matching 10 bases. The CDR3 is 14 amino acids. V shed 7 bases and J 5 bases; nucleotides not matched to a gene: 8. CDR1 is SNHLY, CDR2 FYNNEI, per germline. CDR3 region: CASKGQGVSNEQYF. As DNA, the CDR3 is TGTGCCAGCAAAGGACAGGGGGTAAGCAACGAGCAGTACTTC. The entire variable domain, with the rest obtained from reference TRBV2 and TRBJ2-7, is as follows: EPEVTQTPSHQVTQMGQEVILRCVPISNHLYFYWYRQILGQKVEFLVSFYNNEISEKSEIFDDQFSVERPDGSNFTLKIRSTKLEDSAMYFCASKGQGVSNEQYFGPGTRLTVT.

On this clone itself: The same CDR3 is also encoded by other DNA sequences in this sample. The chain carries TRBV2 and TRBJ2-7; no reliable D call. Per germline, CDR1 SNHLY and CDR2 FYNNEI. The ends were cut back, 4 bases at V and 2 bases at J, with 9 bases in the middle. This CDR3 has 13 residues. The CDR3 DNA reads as TGTGCCAGCAGTGGCGGAGTCACCTACGAGCAGTACTTC. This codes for CASSGGVTYEQYF.

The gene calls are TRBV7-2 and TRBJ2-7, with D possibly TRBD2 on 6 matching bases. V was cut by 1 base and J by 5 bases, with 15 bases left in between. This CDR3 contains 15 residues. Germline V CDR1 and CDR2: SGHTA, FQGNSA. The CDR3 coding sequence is TGTGCCAGCAGCTTAGTGGGGGGATTTTCGAACGAGCAGTACTTC. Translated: CASSLVGGFSNEQYF.

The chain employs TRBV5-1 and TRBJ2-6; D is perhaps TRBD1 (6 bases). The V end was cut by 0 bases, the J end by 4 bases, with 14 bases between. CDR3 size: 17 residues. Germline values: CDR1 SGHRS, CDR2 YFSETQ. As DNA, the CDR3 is TGCGCCAGCAGCTTGGTTCCAGGGGTTAGGGGGGCCAACGTCCTGACTTTC. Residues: CASSLVPGVRGANVLTF.

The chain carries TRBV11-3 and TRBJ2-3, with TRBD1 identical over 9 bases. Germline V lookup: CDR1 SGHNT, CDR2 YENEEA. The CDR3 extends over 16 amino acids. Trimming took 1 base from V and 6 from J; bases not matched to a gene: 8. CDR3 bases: TGTGCCAGCAGCTTAGGAACGGACAGGGGATCGGATACGCAGTATTTT. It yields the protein CASSLGTDRGSDTQYF.

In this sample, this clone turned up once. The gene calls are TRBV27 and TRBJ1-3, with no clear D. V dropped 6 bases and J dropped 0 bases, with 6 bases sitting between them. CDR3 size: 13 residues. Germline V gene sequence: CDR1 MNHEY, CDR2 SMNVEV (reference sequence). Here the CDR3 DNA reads TGTGCCAGCAGGCCGAGCTCTGGAAACACCATATATTTT. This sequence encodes CASRPSSGNTIYF.

The CDR3 here is CASSSRGGRVRCGNEQFF. In nucleotides, the CDR3 is TGTGCCAGCAGCAGCCGAGGCGGGAGGGTGCGTTGTGGCAATGAGCAGTTCTTC. The V and J genes are TRBV21-1 and TRBJ2-1; the table's D call, TRBD2, has no DNA check behind it. TRBV21-1 is marked as a pseudogene. CDR3 length: 18 amino acids.

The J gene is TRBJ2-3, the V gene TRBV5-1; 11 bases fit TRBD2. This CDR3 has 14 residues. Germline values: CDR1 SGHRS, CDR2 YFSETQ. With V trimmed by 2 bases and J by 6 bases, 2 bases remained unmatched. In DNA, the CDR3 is TGCGCCAGCAGCTTTACTAGCGGGAGTGATACGCAGTATTTT. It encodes CASSFTSGSDTQYF.